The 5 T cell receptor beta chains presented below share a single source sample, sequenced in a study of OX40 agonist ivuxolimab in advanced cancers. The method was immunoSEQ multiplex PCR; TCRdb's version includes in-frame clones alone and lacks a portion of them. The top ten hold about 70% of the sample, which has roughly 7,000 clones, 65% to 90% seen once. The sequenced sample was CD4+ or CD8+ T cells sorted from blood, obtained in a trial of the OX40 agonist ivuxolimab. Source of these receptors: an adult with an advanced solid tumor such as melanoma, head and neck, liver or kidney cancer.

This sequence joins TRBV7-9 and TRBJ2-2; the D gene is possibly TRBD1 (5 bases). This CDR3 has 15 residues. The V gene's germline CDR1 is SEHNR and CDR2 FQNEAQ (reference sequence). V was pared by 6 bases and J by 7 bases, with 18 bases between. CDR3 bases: TGTGCCAGCAGATCGCAGGGTACTTGGATCGGGGAGCTGTTTTTT. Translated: CASRSQGTWIGELFF.

The CDR3 DNA reads TGCGCCAGCAGCTTTGGGTACGAGCAGTACTTC. Translated: CASSFGYEQYF. The rearrangement joins TRBV5-1 to TRBJ2-7; D not resolved. CDR1 and CDR2 (germline): SGHRS, YFSETQ. Trimming took off 2 bases at V and 4 bases at J, with 4 bases between the two ends. The CDR3 is 11 amino acids.

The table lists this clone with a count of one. Here the CDR3 reads CAWLRGHYGYTF. DNA of the CDR3: TGTGCCTGGCTCAGGGGGCACTATGGCTACACCTTC. V usage is TRBV30 and J usage is TRBJ1-2; 8 nucleotides line up with TRBD1. The V gene end was trimmed by 5 bases and the J gene end by 3 bases; junction bases not matched to a gene: 2. Germline CDR1 GTSNPN, CDR2 SVGIG (reference sequence). The CDR3 has 12 amino acids.

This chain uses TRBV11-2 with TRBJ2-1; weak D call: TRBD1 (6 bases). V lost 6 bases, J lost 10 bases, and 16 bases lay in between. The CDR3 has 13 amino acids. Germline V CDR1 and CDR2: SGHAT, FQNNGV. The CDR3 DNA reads TGTGCCAGCAGTCGTGACAGGCTGGAGGAGCAGTTCTTC. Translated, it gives CASSRDRLEEQFF.

The CDR3 nucleotides are TGTGCCAGCAGTTACTCGGAAGGAAACTACGAGCAGTACTTC. Its protein product is CASSYSEGNYEQYF. V and J are TRBV6-5 and TRBJ2-7; the D is unclear. The CDR3 runs to 14 residues. Trimming shortened V by 0 bases and J by 3 bases, and 9 bases separated the two germline ends. Germline CDR1 and CDR2: MNHEY and SVGAGI.